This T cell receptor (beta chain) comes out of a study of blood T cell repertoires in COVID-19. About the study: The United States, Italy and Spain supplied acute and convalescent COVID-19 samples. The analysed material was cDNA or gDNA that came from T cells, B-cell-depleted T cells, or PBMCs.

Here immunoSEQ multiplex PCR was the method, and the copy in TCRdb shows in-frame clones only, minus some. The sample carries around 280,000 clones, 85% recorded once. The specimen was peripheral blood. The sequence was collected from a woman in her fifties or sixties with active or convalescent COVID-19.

CDR3 sequence (DNA): TGTGCCACCAGCAGAGAGATCTTAGCGGATGAGCAGTTCTTC. This codes for CATSREILADEQFF. The chain uses TRBV15 and TRBJ2-1, with D tentatively TRBD2 (6 bases). Germline CDR1 and CDR2: LNHNV and YYDKDF (reference sequence). The V end was cut by 0 bases, the J end by 8 bases, with 11 bases between. The CDR3 loop spans 14 amino acids.